A single sample gave rise to the 17 T cell receptor beta chains below, sequenced in a study of blood T cell repertoires in COVID-19. The table came from immunoSEQ multiplex PCR; TCRdb's copy has only in-frame clones and leaves some out. The sample carries about 210,000 clones, 82% recorded once. Sequencing input: peripheral blood. The receptors derive from a woman aged 35 to 49 with acute or convalescent COVID-19.

This chain uses TRBV19 with TRBJ1-5, with D uncertain. The CDR3 totals 15 residues. Germline CDR1 reads LNHDA; CDR2 reads SQIVND (reference sequence). The V and J ends lost 11 bases and 0 bases respectively, with 17 bases between them. The CDR3 DNA reads as TGTGCCGGGAGTCAAGGATCCTATAGCAATCAGCCCCAGCATTTT. Residues: CAGSQGSYSNQPQHF.

V gene TRBV11-2 combines with J gene TRBJ2-7, with D possibly matching TRBD1 (6 bases). The CDR3 has 14 amino acids. Germline V gene lookup returns CDR1 SGHAT and CDR2 FQNNGV. Trimming removed 2 bases from V and 0 bases from J, with 8 bases in between. As DNA, the CDR3 is TGTGCCAGCAGCTTATCAGGGGTCTCCTACGAGCAGTACTTC. This encodes CASSLSGVSYEQYF.

DNA of the CDR3: TGCAGCGTTGACTCTCTAAACATTCAGTACTTC. It specifies CSVDSLNIQYF. J is TRBJ2-4 and V is TRBV29-1; D is unresolved. CDR3 length: 11 amino acids. Germline V gene data show CDR1 as SQVTM and CDR2 as ANQGSEA. Deletions cut 3 bases from V and 6 bases from J, with 6 bases between. Supplemented by reference TRBV29-1 and TRBJ2-4, the full variable domain reads SAVISQKPSRDICQRGTSLTIQCQVDSQVTMMFWYRQQPGQSLTLIATANQGSEATYESGFVIDKFPISRPNLTFSTLTVSNMSPEDSSIYLCSVDSLNIQYFGAGTRLSVL.

The chain uses TRBV5-1 and TRBJ2-4; 13 bases map to TRBD2. The V gene end was trimmed by 6 bases and the J gene end by 7 bases; junction bases not matched to a gene: 13. CDR3 length: 17 residues. CDR1 and CDR2 (germline): SGHRS, YFSETQ. The CDR3: CASKRTSGSGERNIQYF. CDR3 nucleotides: TGCGCCAGCAAACGGACTAGCGGGAGTGGGGAAAGGAACATTCAGTACTTC.

CDR3 protein: CASSDDRVANYGYTF. Written as DNA, the CDR3 is TGTGCCAGCAGTGATGACAGGGTAGCTAACTATGGCTACACCTTC. The rearrangement links TRBV2 to TRBJ1-2; 7 bases are shared with TRBD1. CDR3 size: 15 residues. The V segment lost 3 bases and the J segment 0 bases; nucleotides outside the gene matches: 4. In germline, CDR1 is SNHLY, CDR2 FYNNEI. Full variable domain (outside the CDR3, taken from reference TRBV2 and TRBJ1-2): EPEVTQTPSHQVTQMGQEVILRCVPISNHLYFYWYRQILGQKVEFLVSFYNNEISEKSEIFDDQFSVERPDGSNFTLKIRSTKLEDSAMYFCASSDDRVANYGYTFGSGTRLTVV.

V gene TRBV7-9 combines with J gene TRBJ2-1; 12 bases align to TRBD2. The CDR3 has 16 residues. J lost 9 bases, V lost 5 bases, and 11 bases had no gene match. Germline V lookup: CDR1 SEHNR, CDR2 FQNEAQ (reference sequence). The CDR3 loop reads CASSQRLAGETFEQFF. The CDR3 DNA reads TGTGCCAGCAGCCAAAGACTAGCGGGAGAGACGTTTGAGCAGTTCTTC.

The chain joins TRBV4-1 to TRBJ1-1; D uncertain. Germline assignment: CDR1 MGHRA and CDR2 YSYEKL. The V gene lost 1 base and the J gene lost 1 base, with 7 bases spanning the gap. The CDR3 is 14 amino acids. CDR3 residues: CASSQVGRNTEAFF. DNA for the CDR3: TGCGCCAGCAGCCAAGTGGGGAGGAACACTGAAGCTTTCTTT.

The chain combines TRBV3-1 (or the pseudogene TRBV3-2) with TRBJ2-1, with 8 bases aligning to TRBD1. This CDR3 comprises 18 residues. Germline V gene data show CDR1 as LGHDT and CDR2 as YNNKEL (reference sequence). With V trimmed by 1 base and J by 3 bases, 11 bases remained unmatched. CDR3 sequence: CASSQGTGRNLHYNEQFF. The CDR3 region has the DNA TGTGCCAGCAGCCAAGGGACAGGGAGGAATTTACACTACAATGAGCAGTTCTTC.

This chain uses TRBV24-1 with TRBJ1-4, with a weak D call TRBD1 (5 bases). Trimming pared 2 bases from V and 7 bases from J, leaving 13 bases between. CDR3 length equals 15 residues. Per the germline V gene, CDR1 is KGHDR and CDR2 is SFDVKD. This CDR3 is CATSDSRTTGEKLFF. CDR3 sequence (DNA): TGTGCCACCAGTGATTCCAGGACAACGGGTGAAAAACTGTTTTTT.

A remark on this clone: Different DNA sequences within this sample yield the same CDR3. CDR3 sequence: CAISESTGDYGYTF. The DNA for the CDR3 is TGTGCCATCAGTGAGTCGACAGGCGACTATGGCTACACCTTC. The V and J genes are TRBV10-3 and TRBJ1-2, with D tentatively TRBD1 (6 bases). Germline lookup yields CDR1 ENHRY and CDR2 SYGVKD. Between the trimmed V and J ends, which lost 0 bases and 3 bases, there was a span of 8 bases. The CDR3 contains 14 residues.

The chain has TRBV6-5 and TRBJ1-2; 7 positions agree with TRBD1. Germline values: CDR1 MNHEY, CDR2 SVGAGI. J lost 2 bases, V lost 2 bases, and 5 bases had no gene match. This CDR3 spans 15 amino acids. CDR3 coding DNA: TGTGCCAGCAGTTACGCTTCGACAGGGAACTATGGCTACACCTTC. This translates into CASSYASTGNYGYTF.

The chain is built from TRBV11-3 and TRBJ2-3, with 8 nucleotides matching TRBD1. Germline V lookup: CDR1 SGHNT, CDR2 YENEEA. The CDR3 runs 13 residues. V dropped 5 bases and J dropped 4; count of bases not matched to a gene: 2. The CDR3: CASSTTGADTQYF. The CDR3 DNA is TGTGCCAGCAGCACGACAGGGGCAGATACGCAGTATTTT.

The V gene is TRBV5-1, the J gene TRBJ2-1; TRBD1 aligns across 7 bases. Trimming removed 3 bases from V and 3 bases from J; junction bases left unmatched: 3. This CDR3 spans 14 amino acids. Germline CDR1 reads SGHRS; CDR2 reads YFSETQ. The CDR3 sequence is CASSSRDSYNEQFF. In nucleotides, the CDR3 is TGCGCCAGCAGCTCCCGGGACAGCTACAATGAGCAGTTCTTC.

The CDR3 reads CASSVAGETQYF. The CDR3 DNA is TGTGCCAGCAGCGTCGCGGGGGAGACCCAGTACTTC. The chain employs TRBV5-5 and TRBJ2-5; D might be TRBD2 (6 bases). V was cut by 4 bases and J by 5 bases, with 9 bases left in between. From germline, CDR1 is SGHKS and CDR2 YYEKEE (reference sequence). This CDR3 comprises 12 residues.

The chain joins TRBV6-6 to TRBJ1-6; D remains ambiguous. Germline V gene lookup returns CDR1 MNHNY and CDR2 SVGAGI (reference sequence). With 4 bases removed from V and 7 bases from J, the gap between germline ends came to 11 bases. This CDR3 is built from 14 residues. CDR3 sequence reads: CASSFGQKNSPLHF. The CDR3 DNA sequence: TGTGCCAGCAGTTTTGGGCAGAAGAATTCACCCCTCCACTTT.

The rearrangement joins TRBV11-2 to TRBJ1-1; D is unclear. Germline V gene lookup returns CDR1 SGHAT and CDR2 FQNNGV. The V end was cut by 5 bases, the J end by 4 bases, with 14 bases between. CDR3 length equals 14 residues. As DNA, the CDR3 is TGTGCCAGCAGCGCTTCAGGATCATTCACTGAAGCTTTCTTT. This codes for CASSASGSFTEAFF.

The rearrangement uses TRBV27 and TRBJ2-2; 8 bases agree with TRBD2. Germline V gene data show CDR1 as MNHEY and CDR2 as SMNVEV (reference sequence). Trimming cost V 5 bases and J 6 bases; bases outside gene matches: 2. This CDR3 contains 13 residues. The CDR3 here is CASSPAGAGELFF. In DNA, the CDR3 is TGTGCCAGCAGTCCAGCGGGAGCCGGGGAGCTGTTTTTT.